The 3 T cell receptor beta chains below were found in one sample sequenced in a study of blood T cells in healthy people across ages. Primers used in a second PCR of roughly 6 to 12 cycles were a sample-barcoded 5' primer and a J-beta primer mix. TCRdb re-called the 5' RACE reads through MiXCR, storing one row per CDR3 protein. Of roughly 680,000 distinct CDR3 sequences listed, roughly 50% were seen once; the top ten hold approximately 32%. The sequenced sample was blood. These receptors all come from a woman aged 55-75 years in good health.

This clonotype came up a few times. Written as DNA, the CDR3 is TGTGCCAGCACATCCGGGAGATCCTACGAGCAGTACTTC. It translates to CASTSGRSYEQYF. The chain has TRBV27 and TRBJ2-7; possibly TRBD2 for D (6 bases). This CDR3 contains 13 residues. Per the germline V gene, CDR1 is MNHEY and CDR2 is SMNVEV (reference sequence). V lost 7 bases and J lost 1, with 11 bases in between.

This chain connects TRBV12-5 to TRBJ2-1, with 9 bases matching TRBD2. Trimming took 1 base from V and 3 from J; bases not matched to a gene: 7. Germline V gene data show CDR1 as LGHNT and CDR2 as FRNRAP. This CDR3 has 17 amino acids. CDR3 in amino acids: CASGLGTSAIRYNEQFF. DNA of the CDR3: TGTGCTAGTGGTTTGGGGACTAGCGCAATCCGCTACAATGAGCAGTTCTTC.

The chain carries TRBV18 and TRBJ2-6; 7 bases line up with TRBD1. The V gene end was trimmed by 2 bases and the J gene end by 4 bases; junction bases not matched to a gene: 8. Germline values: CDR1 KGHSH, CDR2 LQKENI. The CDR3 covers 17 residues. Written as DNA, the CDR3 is TGTGCCAGCTCACCATTTACAGGGGAATCCGGGGCCAACGTCCTGACTTTC. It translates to CASSPFTGESGANVLTF.